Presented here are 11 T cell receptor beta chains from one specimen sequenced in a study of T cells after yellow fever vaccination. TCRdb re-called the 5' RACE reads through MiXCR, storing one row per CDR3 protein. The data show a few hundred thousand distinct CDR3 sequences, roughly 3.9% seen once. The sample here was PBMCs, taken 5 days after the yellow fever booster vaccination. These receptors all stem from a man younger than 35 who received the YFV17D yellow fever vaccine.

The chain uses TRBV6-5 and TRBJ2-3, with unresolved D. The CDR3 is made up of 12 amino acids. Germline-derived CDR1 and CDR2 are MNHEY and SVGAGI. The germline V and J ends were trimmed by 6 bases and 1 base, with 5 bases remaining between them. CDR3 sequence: CASRSRTDTQYF. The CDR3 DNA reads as TGTGCCAGCAGGAGCCGCACAGATACGCAGTATTTT.

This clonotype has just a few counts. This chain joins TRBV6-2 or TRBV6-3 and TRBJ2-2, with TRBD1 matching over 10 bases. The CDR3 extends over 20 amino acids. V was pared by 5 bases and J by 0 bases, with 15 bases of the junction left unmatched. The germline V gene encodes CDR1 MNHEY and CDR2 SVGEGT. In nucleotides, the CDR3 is TGTGCCAGCAGTCAAACCCCCTGGGGGACAGGGGTCGCGAACACCGGGGAGCTGTTTTTT. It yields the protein CASSQTPWGTGVANTGELFF.

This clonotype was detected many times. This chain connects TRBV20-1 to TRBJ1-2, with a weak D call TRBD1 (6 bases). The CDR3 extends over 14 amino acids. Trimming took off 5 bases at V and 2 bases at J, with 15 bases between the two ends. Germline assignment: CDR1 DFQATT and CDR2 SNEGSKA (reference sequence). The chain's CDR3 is CSAGEYRVNYGYTF. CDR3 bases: TGCAGTGCTGGGGAATACAGGGTGAACTATGGCTACACCTTC.

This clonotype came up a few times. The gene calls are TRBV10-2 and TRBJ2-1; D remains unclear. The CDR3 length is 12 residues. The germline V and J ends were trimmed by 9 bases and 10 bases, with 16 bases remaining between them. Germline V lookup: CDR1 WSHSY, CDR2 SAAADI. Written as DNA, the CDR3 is TGCGCCAGGAGACCTATACTTGGGGAGCAGTTCTTC. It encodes CARRPILGEQFF.

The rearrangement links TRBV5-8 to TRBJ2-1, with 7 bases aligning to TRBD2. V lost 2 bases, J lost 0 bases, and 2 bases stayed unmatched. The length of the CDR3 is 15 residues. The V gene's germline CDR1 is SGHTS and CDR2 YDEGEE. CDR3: CASSLERGSYNEQFF. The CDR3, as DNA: TGTGCCAGCAGCTTAGAGCGGGGCTCCTACAATGAGCAGTTCTTC.

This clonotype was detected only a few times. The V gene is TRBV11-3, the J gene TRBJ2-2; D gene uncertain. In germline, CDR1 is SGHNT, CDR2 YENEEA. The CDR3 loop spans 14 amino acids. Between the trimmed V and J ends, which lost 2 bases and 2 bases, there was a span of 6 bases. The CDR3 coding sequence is TGTGCCAGCAGCTTATCAGAAAACACCGGGGAGCTGTTTTTT. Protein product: CASSLSENTGELFF.

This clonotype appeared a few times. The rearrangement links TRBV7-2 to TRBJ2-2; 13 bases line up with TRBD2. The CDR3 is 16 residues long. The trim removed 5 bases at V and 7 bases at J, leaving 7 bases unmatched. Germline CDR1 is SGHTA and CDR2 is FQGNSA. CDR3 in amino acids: CASSLGLAGAGGELFF. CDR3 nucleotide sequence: TGTGCCAGCAGCCTCGGACTAGCGGGGGCCGGCGGGGAGCTGTTTTTT.

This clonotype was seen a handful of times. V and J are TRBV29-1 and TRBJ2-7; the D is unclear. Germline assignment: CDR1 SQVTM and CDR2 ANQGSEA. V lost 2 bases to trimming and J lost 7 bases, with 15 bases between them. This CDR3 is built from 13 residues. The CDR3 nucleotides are TGCAGCGTTGAATTTGGACGCCCCCGGGAGCAGTACTTC. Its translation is CSVEFGRPREQYF.

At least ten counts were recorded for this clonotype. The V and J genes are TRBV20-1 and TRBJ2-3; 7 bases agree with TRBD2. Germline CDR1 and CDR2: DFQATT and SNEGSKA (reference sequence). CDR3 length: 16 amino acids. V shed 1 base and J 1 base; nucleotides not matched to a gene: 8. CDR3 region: CSARVFGAGGTDTQYF. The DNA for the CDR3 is TGCAGTGCTAGAGTTTTCGGGGCGGGGGGCACAGATACGCAGTATTTT.

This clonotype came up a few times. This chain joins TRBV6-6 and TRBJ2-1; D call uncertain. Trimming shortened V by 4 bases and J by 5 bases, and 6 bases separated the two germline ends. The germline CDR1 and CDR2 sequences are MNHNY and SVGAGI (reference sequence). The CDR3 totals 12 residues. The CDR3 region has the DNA TGTGCCAGCAGTTCAGATAACAATGAGCAGTTCTTC. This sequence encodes CASSSDNNEQFF.

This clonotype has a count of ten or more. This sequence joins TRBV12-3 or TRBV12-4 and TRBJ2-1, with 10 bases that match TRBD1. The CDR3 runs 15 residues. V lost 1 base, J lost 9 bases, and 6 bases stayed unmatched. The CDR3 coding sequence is TGTGCCAGCAGTTTAGGAGGACAGGGGGTCAGTGAGCAGTTCTTC. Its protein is CASSLGGQGVSEQFF.